This TCR beta chain was observed in a study of blood T cell repertoires in COVID-19. The table came from immunoSEQ multiplex PCR; TCRdb's copy has only in-frame clones and leaves some out. The top ten clones hold 1% to 1.5% of a sample with about 300,000 clones, 70% to 90% of them seen once. Sequenced material: peripheral blood. This TCR was sampled from a man between 65 and 85 years old with acute or convalescent COVID-19.

The CDR3 is CASSPDRARSYNEQFF. DNA of the CDR3: TGTGCCAGCAGCCCCGACAGGGCCCGATCCTACAATGAGCAGTTCTTC. This rearrangement joins TRBV7-3 to TRBJ2-1, with 7 bases fitting TRBD1. From germline, CDR1 is SGHTA and CDR2 FQGTGA. This CDR3 comprises 16 residues. V was pared by 5 bases and J by 1 base, with 8 bases of the junction left unmatched.